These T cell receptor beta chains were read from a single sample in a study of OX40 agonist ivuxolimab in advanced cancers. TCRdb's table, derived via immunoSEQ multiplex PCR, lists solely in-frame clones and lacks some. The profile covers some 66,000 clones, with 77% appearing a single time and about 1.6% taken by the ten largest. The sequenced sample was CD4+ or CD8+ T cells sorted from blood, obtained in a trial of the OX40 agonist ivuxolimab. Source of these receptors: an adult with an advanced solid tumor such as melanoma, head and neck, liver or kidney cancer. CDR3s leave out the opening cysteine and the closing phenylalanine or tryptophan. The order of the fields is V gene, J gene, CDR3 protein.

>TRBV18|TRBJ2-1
ASSLTSSYNEQF
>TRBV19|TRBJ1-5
ASSGLSGSNQPQH
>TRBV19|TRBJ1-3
ASSLSSTGSGNTIY
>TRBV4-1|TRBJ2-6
ASSQGVSSGANVLT
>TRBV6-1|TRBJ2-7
ASTPDRVRSYEQY
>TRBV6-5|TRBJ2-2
ASSYHGGPNTGELF
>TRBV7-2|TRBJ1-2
ASSPSQGNYGYT
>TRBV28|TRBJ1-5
ASSPLYQGSNQPQH
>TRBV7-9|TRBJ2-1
ASSLRHSGRADEQF
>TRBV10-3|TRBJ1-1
AISAGQGFTEAF
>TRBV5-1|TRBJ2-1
ASSLVTSGVTDEQF
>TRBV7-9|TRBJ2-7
ASSLVSSGRALSIEQY
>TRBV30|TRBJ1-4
AWSGTTTNEKLF